This T cell receptor beta chain was observed in a study of OX40 agonist ivuxolimab in advanced cancers. Study background: Six ivuxolimab dose levels, 0.01 to 10 mg/kg, were given intravenously every 2 weeks. Allowance was made for prior anti-PD-1, anti-PD-L1 or anti-CTLA-4 therapy, and 40% had some. Regarding the study as a whole: In general, CD8+ T cells held more expanded clones than CD4+ did, on average.

A note on this clone: Its target is unknown.

V dropped 10 bases and J dropped 5; count of bases not matched to a gene: 9. Germline CDR1 and CDR2: MNHNY and SVGAGI (reference sequence). This CDR3 spans 14 amino acids. Data came from immunoSEQ multiplex PCR; TCRdb stores just in-frame clones and leaves some out. Among 20,000 to 25,000 clones listed, over 65% were seen once. The specimen was CD4+ or CD8+ T cells sorted from blood, collected in a trial of the OX40 agonist ivuxolimab. This receptor was taken from an adult with an advanced solid tumor such as melanoma, head and neck, liver or kidney cancer. This chain links TRBV6-6 with TRBJ2-1; TRBD2 matches at 9 bases. The CDR3 sequence: CAIRDAGGDNEQFF. The CDR3, as DNA: TGTGCCATCCGAGACGCGGGGGGGGACAATGAGCAGTTCTTC.